A selection of T cell receptor beta chains follows, all from one sample in a study of identical twins. One entry per CDR3 protein, called by TCRdb with MiXCR from the 5' RACE reads. The sample holds 450,000 or so distinct CDR3 sequences, roughly an eighth seen once. This same sample was also part of a study on yellow fever vaccine responses in identical twins.

Sequenced input: CD4+ T cells sorted from blood. The source is a woman in her late teens or twenties in good health. Each CDR3 is given with its conserved first and last residue. Fields, in order: D gene, clone size, V gene, J gene, CDR3 DNA, CDR3 protein. A D gene is named only where the DNA matches it firmly. Size tells how often a clone was seen (once, few, many) or the class of an expanded clone, and some rows leave it out.

D gene: TRBD1; clone size: .; V gene: TRBV7-2; J gene: TRBJ2-1; CDR3 DNA: TGTGCCAGCAGCAAAAGACAGGGGGTGTACAATGAGCAGTTCTTC; CDR3 protein: CASSKRQGVYNEQFF
D gene: TRBD1; clone size: few; V gene: TRBV12-5; J gene: TRBJ2-2; CDR3 DNA: TGTGCTAGTGGTTTACGGACAGGGGCGAACACCGGGGAGCTGTTTTTT; CDR3 protein: CASGLRTGANTGELFF
D gene: .; clone size: .; V gene: TRBV3-1; J gene: TRBJ2-7; CDR3 DNA: TGTGCCAGCACCTTCCCCCGGGACGGCGGATACGAGCAGTACTTC; CDR3 protein: CASTFPRDGGYEQYF
D gene: TRBD2; clone size: few; V gene: TRBV7-2; J gene: TRBJ2-7; CDR3 DNA: TGTGCCAGCAGCTTAGCGACTAGCGGGGGGGCATCCGGGTACGAGCAGTACTTC; CDR3 protein: CASSLATSGGASGYEQYF
D gene: TRBD2; clone size: once; V gene: TRBV4-3; J gene: TRBJ2-7; CDR3 DNA: TGCGCCAGCAGCCAAGTCGCGGGAGCCTACGAGCAGTACTTC; CDR3 protein: CASSQVAGAYEQYF
D gene: TRBD1; clone size: .; V gene: TRBV12-3/TRBV12-4; J gene: TRBJ2-7; CDR3 DNA: TGTGCCCGCAGTTTTTCCCGCCCGCTCCGGGACAGAGCCTACGAGCAGTACTTC; CDR3 protein: CARSFSRPLRDRAYEQYF
D gene: TRBD1; clone size: .; V gene: TRBV15; J gene: TRBJ2-2; CDR3 DNA: TGTGCCACCAGCAGAGACTTAAGGGACAGTAACACCGGGGAGCTGTTTTTT; CDR3 protein: CATSRDLRDSNTGELFF
D gene: .; clone size: few; V gene: TRBV7-2; J gene: TRBJ2-7; CDR3 DNA: TGTGCCAGCAGCTCTCAACAGGGCAGCTCCTACGAGCAGTACTTC; CDR3 protein: CASSSQQGSSYEQYF
D gene: .; clone size: .; V gene: TRBV29-1; J gene: TRBJ2-7; CDR3 DNA: TGCAGCGTTGAGGGCTCCCGTTTCTACGAGCAGTACTTC; CDR3 protein: CSVEGSRFYEQYF
D gene: TRBD2; clone size: few; V gene: TRBV5-1; J gene: TRBJ2-5; CDR3 DNA: TGCGCCAGCAGCGCGTGGACTAGCGGGGGAACTGAGACCCAGTACTTC; CDR3 protein: CASSAWTSGGTETQYF
D gene: .; clone size: many; V gene: TRBV12-3/TRBV12-4; J gene: TRBJ2-3; CDR3 DNA: TGTGCCAGCAGTTTGGATAGCACAGATACGCAGTATTTT; CDR3 protein: CASSLDSTDTQYF
D gene: TRBD1; clone size: .; V gene: TRBV12-3/TRBV12-4; J gene: TRBJ1-1; CDR3 DNA: TGTGCCAGCAGTTTTACCTGGGACAGCCTCATGAACACTGAAGCTTTCTTT; CDR3 protein: CASSFTWDSLMNTEAFF
D gene: TRBD1; clone size: .; V gene: TRBV6-1; J gene: TRBJ2-7; CDR3 DNA: TGTGCCAGCAGTGAATTGGGCAGGGGGCGTGAGCAGTACTTC; CDR3 protein: CASSELGRGREQYF
D gene: .; clone size: .; V gene: TRBV4-2; J gene: TRBJ2-2; CDR3 DNA: TGTGCCAGCAGCCAGCCGGGAGTTAGTGCCGGGGAGCTGTTTTTT; CDR3 protein: CASSQPGVSAGELFF
D gene: TRBD2; clone size: .; V gene: TRBV3-1; J gene: TRBJ2-3; CDR3 DNA: TGTGCCAGCAGCCGATACGGGACTAGCGGGACCCTGGATACGCAGTATTTT; CDR3 protein: CASSRYGTSGTLDTQYF
D gene: TRBD1; clone size: many; V gene: TRBV6-2/TRBV6-3; J gene: TRBJ2-1; CDR3 DNA: TGTGCCAGCAGTTACTCGGACAGGCACAATGAGCAGTTCTTC; CDR3 protein: CASSYSDRHNEQFF
D gene: .; clone size: .; V gene: TRBV15; J gene: TRBJ2-1; CDR3 DNA: TGTGCCACCAGCAGCCGCCTTTACGGGATTTACAATGAGCAGTTCTTC; CDR3 protein: CATSSRLYGIYNEQFF
D gene: TRBD2; clone size: .; V gene: TRBV27; J gene: TRBJ2-1; CDR3 DNA: TGTGCCAGCAGTTTCCGAGGGACTAGCGGGCGAATATCCAATGAGCAGTTCTTC; CDR3 protein: CASSFRGTSGRISNEQFF
D gene: .; clone size: .; V gene: TRBV20-1; J gene: TRBJ2-1; CDR3 DNA: TGCAGTGCTCCGGGGGAGGACTCCTACAATGAGCAGTTCTTC; CDR3 protein: CSAPGEDSYNEQFF
D gene: TRBD2; clone size: few; V gene: TRBV9; J gene: TRBJ2-3; CDR3 DNA: TGTGCCAGCAGAAAACTAGCGCGCACAGATACGCAGTATTTT; CDR3 protein: CASRKLARTDTQYF
D gene: TRBD1; clone size: .; V gene: TRBV18; J gene: TRBJ2-2; CDR3 DNA: TGTGCCAGCTCACCGCGACAGGGGAATGGCGGGGAGCTGTTTTTT; CDR3 protein: CASSPRQGNGGELFF
D gene: TRBD1; clone size: .; V gene: TRBV5-1; J gene: TRBJ2-7; CDR3 DNA: TGCGCCAGCAGCATCTACAGGGGGAAGGGGTGCGAGCAGTACTTC; CDR3 protein: CASSIYRGKGCEQYF
D gene: .; clone size: few; V gene: TRBV28; J gene: TRBJ2-1; CDR3 DNA: TGTGCCAGCAGTTTTCCGGGAAGCTCCTACAATGAGCAGTTCTTC; CDR3 protein: CASSFPGSSYNEQFF
D gene: TRBD1; clone size: few; V gene: TRBV7-2; J gene: TRBJ2-7; CDR3 DNA: TGTGCCAGCAGCTTAAAGGGACAGGGGGCCTCGCAGTACTTC; CDR3 protein: CASSLKGQGASQYF
D gene: TRBD2; clone size: few; V gene: TRBV7-2; J gene: TRBJ2-7; CDR3 DNA: TGTGCCAGCAGCGCAACTAGCGGGAGATACGAGCAGTACTTC; CDR3 protein: CASSATSGRYEQYF